This T cell receptor beta chain was identified in a study of a mutant IDH1 vaccine in newly diagnosed glioma. Study-level background: Week 35 was safety follow-up visit V12; week 47 was end-of-study visit V13.

Time point: week 47, end of study. With topical imiquimod, each dose of the vaccine consisted of 300 ug of mutant IDH1 20-mer peptide. Repertoires were generated with immunoSEQ multiplex PCR, while TCRdb's copy carries only in-frame clones and drops some. The repertoire holds 50,000 to 70,000 clones, with around 86% as singletons. CDR3 size: 12 residues. CDR1 is SGDLS and CDR2 is YYNGEE in the germline V gene. V lost 3 bases and J 8 bases, leaving 11 bases between the germline ends. This clone was counted only a few times. Antigen specificity is unknown. The clonotype comes from a woman between 45 and 60 years old with glioma. The V call is TRBV9, the J call TRBJ1-1, with a tentative D call TRBD1 (5 bases). Sequenced here: PBMCs, sampled from a glioma patient whose treatment included an IDH1 peptide vaccine. The CDR3 nucleotides read TGTGCCAGCAGCGCGGCGGGGGAGGAAGCTTTCTTT. Its protein is CASSAAGEEAFF. The full variable domain, rest sourced from reference TRBV9 and TRBJ1-1, is DSGVTQTPKHLITATGQRVTLRCSPRSGDLSVYWYQQSLDQGLQFLIQYYNGEERAKGNILERFSAQQFPDLHSELNLSSLELGDSALYFCASSAAGEEAFFGQGTRLTVV.